Given below is one T cell receptor (beta chain) in context. This entry belongs to a study of control samples from healthy donors and cancer patients. Data came from immunoSEQ multiplex PCR; TCRdb stores just in-frame clones and leaves some out. The profile shows 150,000 to 160,000 clones, 93% of them singletons. The CDR3 sequence is 13 residues long. Germline-derived CDR1 and CDR2 are MDHEN and SYDVKM. V gave up 6 bases and J gave up 4 bases, with 12 bases separating them. The sequencing input was blood. The source is a man aged 45 to 65 in good health. The gene calls are TRBV28 and TRBJ1-2, with a weak D call TRBD1 (6 bases). The CDR3 nucleotides read TGTGCCAGCAGCAGGGGTAATGGCTATGGCTACACCTTC. It codes for CASSRGNGYGYTF.